The source of this TCR beta chain is a study of shared clonotypes between healthy human individuals. Whole-study results and caveats: Roughly 5% of naive CD4 clonotypes were common to a handful of donors. Shared clonotypes across all four donors exceeded non-shared ones in generation probability.

Only in-frame clones appear in the TCRdb table, and some are missing; sequencing was by immunoSEQ multiplex PCR. This table has about 95,000 clones, 65% to 70% appearing once. Each donor was a Caucasian adult residing in Nashville, Tennessee. CD45RO+ cells and CCR7-negative CD45RA+ TemRA cells were combined as CD8 memory. This clone appeared many times. Its specificity is unknown. There are 16 residues in the CDR3. CDR1 is SGHTS and CDR2 is YDEGEE in the germline V gene. Losses at the gene ends were 4 bases for V and 1 base for J; bases not matched to a gene: 6. The sample consisted of memory CD8+ T cells sorted from blood. Subset described: CD45RO+ cells pooled with CCR7-negative TemRA cells. The sequence derives from a man aged 25-45 years in good health. The chain uses TRBV5-8 and TRBJ2-3, with 10 bases fitting TRBD2. The CDR3 DNA follows: TGTGCCAGCAGCCATAATAGCGGGAGGCGCACAGATACGCAGTATTTT. Protein: CASSHNSGRRTDTQYF.